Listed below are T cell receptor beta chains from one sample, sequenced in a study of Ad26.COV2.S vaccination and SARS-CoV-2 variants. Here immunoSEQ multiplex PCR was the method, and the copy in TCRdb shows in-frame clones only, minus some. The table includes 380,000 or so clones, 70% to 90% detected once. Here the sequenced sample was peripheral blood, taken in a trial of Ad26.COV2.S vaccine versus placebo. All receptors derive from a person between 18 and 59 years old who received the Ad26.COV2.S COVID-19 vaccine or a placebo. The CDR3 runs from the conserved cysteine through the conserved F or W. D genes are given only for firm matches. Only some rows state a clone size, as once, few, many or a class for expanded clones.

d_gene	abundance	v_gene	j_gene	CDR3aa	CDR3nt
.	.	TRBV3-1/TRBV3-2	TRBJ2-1	CASSPLAGYYNEQFF	TGTGCCAGCAGCCCCCTGGCGGGCTACTACAATGAGCAGTTCTTC
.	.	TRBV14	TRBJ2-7	CASSHPWSQVGAEQYF	TGTGCCAGCAGCCATCCCTGGAGCCAGGTAGGAGCCGAGCAGTACTTC
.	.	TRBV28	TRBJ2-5	CASSTGGTGETQYF	TGTGCCAGCAGCACCGGGGGTACCGGGGAGACCCAGTACTTC
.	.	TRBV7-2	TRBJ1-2	CASSLEGYGYTF	TGTGCCAGCAGCTTAGAGGGCTATGGCTACACCTTC
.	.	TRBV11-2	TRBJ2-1	CASSLEGGAYNEQFF	TGTGCCAGCAGCTTAGAAGGAGGAGCCTACAATGAGCAGTTCTTC
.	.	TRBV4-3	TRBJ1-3	CASSPPSGNTIYF	TGCGCCAGCAGCCCGCCCTCTGGAAACACCATATATTTT
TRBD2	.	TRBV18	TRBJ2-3	CASSPLAGGPFDTQYF	TGTGCCAGCTCACCACTAGCGGGGGGGCCATTCGATACGCAGTATTTT
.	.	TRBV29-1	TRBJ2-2	CSADRTNTGELFF	TGCAGCGCTGACAGGACTAACACCGGGGAGCTGTTTTTT
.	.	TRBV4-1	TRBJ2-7	CASSQGLGRVAYEQYF	TGCGCCAGCAGCCAAGGTTTGGGCAGGGTGGCGTACGAGCAGTACTTC
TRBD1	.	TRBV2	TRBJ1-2	CASSEDRGNYGYTF	TGTGCCAGCAGTGAAGACAGGGGTAACTATGGCTACACCTTC
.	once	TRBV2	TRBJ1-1	CASRPNRDAEAFF	TGTGCCAGCAGACCCAACAGGGACGCTGAAGCTTTCTTT
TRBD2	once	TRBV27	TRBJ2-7	CASSSGPGGSYEQYF	TGTGCCAGCAGCAGTGGTCCGGGGGGCTCCTACGAGCAGTACTTC
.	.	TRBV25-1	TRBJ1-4	CASSEPLGVRANEKLFF	TGTGCCAGCAGTGAACCTCTGGGGGTGCGGGCTAATGAAAAACTGTTTTTT
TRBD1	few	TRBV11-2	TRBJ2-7	CASSLGQGDTYEQYF	TGTGCCAGCAGCTTGGGACAGGGAGACACTTACGAGCAGTACTTC
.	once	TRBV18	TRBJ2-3	CASSPASSVLTDTQYF	TGTGCCAGCTCACCGGCCTCTAGCGTCCTAACAGATACGCAGTATTTT
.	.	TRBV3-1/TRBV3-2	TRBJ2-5	CASSQDQRETQYF	TGTGCCAGCAGCCAAGATCAGAGGGAGACCCAGTACTTC